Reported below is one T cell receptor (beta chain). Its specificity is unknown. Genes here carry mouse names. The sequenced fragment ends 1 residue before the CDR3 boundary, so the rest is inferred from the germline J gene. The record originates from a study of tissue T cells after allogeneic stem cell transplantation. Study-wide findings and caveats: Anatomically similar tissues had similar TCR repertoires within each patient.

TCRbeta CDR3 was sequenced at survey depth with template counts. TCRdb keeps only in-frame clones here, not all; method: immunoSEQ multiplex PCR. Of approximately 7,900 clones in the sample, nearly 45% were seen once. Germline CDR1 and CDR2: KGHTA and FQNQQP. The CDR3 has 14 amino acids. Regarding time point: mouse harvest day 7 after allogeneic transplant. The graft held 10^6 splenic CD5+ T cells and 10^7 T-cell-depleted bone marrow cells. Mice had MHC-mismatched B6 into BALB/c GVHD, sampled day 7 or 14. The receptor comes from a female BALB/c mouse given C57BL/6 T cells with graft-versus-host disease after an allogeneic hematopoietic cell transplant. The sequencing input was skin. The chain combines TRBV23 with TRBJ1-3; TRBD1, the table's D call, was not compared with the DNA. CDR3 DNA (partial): TGCTCCAGCAGTTACAAAAATTCTGGAAATACGCTCTAT. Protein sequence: CSSSYKNSGNTLY. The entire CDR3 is CSSSYKNSGNTLYF. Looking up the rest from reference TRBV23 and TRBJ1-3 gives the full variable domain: DAAVTQKPRYLIKMKGQEAEMKCIPEKGHTAVFWYQQKQSKELKFLIYFQNQQPLDQIDMVKERFSAVCPSSSLCSLGIRTCEAEDSALYLCSSSYKNSGNTLYFGEGSRLIVV.